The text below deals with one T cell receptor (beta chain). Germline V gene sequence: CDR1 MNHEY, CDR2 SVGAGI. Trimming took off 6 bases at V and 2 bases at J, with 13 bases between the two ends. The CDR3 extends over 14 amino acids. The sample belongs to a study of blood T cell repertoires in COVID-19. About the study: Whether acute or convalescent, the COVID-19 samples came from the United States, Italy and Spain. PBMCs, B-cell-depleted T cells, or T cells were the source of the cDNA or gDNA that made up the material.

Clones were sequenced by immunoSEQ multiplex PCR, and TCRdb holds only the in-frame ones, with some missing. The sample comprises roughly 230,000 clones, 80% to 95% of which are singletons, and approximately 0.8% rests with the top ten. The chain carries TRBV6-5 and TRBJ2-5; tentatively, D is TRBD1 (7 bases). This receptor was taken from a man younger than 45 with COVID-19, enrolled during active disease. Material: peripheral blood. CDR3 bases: TGTGCCAGCAGGAGACAGGGAGGACAAGAGACCCAGTACTTC. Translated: CASRRQGGQETQYF.